The clone carrying this T cell receptor beta chain was observed at least ten times. This sample is drawn from a study of T-cell reconstitution after alpha-beta-depleted transplantation in children. The authors prepared the TCRbeta library with unique molecular identifiers. TCRdb redid the calling of the PCR reads with MiXCR, one entry per CDR3 protein. The data show 190,000 or so distinct CDR3 sequences, around 7% seen once. This CDR3 has 16 amino acids. V gave up 6 bases and J gave up 4 bases, with 18 bases separating them. Per germline, CDR1 LNHNV and CDR2 YYDKDF (reference sequence). The sample here was PBMCs from the stem cell graft donor, taken from the stem cell graft. The receptor was derived from a human donor who donated a stem cell graft to a child with Wiskott-Aldrich syndrome. The V and J genes are TRBV15 and TRBJ2-2, with D possibly called TRBD1 or TRBD2 (5 bases each). The CDR3 reads CATRSDGTARTGELFF. For the CDR3, the DNA is TGTGCCACCAGATCCGACGGGACGGCCCGCACCGGGGAGCTGTTTTTT.